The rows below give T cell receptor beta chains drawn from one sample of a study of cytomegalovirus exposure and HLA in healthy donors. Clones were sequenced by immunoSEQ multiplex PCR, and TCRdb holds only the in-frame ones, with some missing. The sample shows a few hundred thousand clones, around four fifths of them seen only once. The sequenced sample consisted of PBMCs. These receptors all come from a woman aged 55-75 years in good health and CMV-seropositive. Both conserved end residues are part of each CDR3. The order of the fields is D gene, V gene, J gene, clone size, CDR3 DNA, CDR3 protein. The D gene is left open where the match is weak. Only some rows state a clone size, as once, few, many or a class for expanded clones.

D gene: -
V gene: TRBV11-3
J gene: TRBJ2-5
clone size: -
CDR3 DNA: TGTGCCAGCAGCTTAGGGCCGGGACAAGAGACCCAGTACTTC
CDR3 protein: CASSLGPGQETQYF

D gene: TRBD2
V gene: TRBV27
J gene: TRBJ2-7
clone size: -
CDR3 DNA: TGTGCCAGCAGTTTGACTAGCGGAAGCTCCTACGAGCAGTACTTC
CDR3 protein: CASSLTSGSSYEQYF

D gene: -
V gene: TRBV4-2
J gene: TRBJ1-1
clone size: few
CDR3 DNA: TGTGCCAGCAGCCAAGAAGTTGGAACTCTTTACAGTGAAGCTTTCTTT
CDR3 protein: CASSQEVGTLYSEAFF

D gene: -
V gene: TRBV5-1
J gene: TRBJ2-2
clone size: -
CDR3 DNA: TGCGCCAGCAGCCCGAATACAGGACCGGACACCGGGGAGCTGTTTTTT
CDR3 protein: CASSPNTGPDTGELFF

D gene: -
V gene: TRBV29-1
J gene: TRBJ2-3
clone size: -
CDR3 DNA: TGCAGCGTTGTGGGAGGGGGGGGTGTTACGCAGTATTTT
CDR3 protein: CSVVGGGGVTQYF

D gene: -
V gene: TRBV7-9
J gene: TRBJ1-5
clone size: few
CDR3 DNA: TGTGCCAGCAGCCCGACCTCATCCAGGGGCAATCAGCCCCAGCATTTT
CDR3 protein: CASSPTSSRGNQPQHF

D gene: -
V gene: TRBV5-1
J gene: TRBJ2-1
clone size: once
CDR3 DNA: TGCGCCAGCAGCTTTTCCGCCTACAATGAGCAGTTCTTC
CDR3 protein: CASSFSAYNEQFF

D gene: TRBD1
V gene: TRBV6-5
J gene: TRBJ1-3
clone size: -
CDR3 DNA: TGTGCCAGCAGTTACTGGCAGGGGGGCTCTGGAAACACCATATATTTT
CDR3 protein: CASSYWQGGSGNTIYF

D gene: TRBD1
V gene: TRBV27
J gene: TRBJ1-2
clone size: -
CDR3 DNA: TGTGCCAGCAGTTTCACAGGGGCCAGGGTCTACACCTTC
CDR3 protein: CASSFTGARVYTF

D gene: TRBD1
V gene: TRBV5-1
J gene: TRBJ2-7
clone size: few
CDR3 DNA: TGCGCCAGCAGCACGCTGCCCGGGACAGGAACCTACGAGCAGTACTTC
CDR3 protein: CASSTLPGTGTYEQYF

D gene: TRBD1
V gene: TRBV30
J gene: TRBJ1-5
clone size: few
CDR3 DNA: TGTGCCTGGACCCAGGGACAGGGACGGCAGCCCCAGCATTTT
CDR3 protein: CAWTQGQGRQPQHF

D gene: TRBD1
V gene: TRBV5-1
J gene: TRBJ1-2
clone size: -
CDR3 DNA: TGCGCCAGCAGCTTGGACCCGGGACAGGGATTAGATGGCTACACCTTC
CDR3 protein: CASSLDPGQGLDGYTF

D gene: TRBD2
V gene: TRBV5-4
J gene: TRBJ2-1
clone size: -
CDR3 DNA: TGTGCCAGCAGCCCCAGACTAGCGGGGGGATACAATGAGCAGTTCTTC
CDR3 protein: CASSPRLAGGYNEQFF

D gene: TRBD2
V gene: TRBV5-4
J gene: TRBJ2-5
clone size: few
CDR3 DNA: TGTGCCAGCAGCTTGAGGCTAGCGGGGGCGGGGGAGACCCAGTACTTC
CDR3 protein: CASSLRLAGAGETQYF

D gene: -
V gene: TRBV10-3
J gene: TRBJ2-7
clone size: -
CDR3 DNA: TGTGCCATTCGCCCTGGGGGCAACTACGAGCAGTACTTC
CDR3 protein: CAIRPGGNYEQYF

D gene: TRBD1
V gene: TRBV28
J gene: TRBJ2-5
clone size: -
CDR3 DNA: TGTGCCAGCAGTCCCCTCGGGACAGGGGAAGAGACCCAGTACTTC
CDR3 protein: CASSPLGTGEETQYF

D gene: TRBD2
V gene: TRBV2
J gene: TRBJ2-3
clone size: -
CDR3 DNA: TGTGCCAGCAGAAAACTAGCGGGGGGCACAGATACGCAGTATTTT
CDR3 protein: CASRKLAGGTDTQYF

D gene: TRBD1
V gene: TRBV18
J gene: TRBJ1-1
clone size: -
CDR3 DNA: TGTGCCAGCTCACCATCGTCTAGGGGGCTTACTGAAGCTTTCTTT
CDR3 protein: CASSPSSRGLTEAFF

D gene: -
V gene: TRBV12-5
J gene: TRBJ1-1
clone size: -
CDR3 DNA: TGTGCTAGTGGTTTGGCGGGGAACACTGAAGCTTTCTTT
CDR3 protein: CASGLAGNTEAFF

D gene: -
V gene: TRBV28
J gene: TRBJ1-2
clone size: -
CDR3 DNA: TGTGCCACCTACAGGGTTGGCTACACCTTC
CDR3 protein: CATYRVGYTF

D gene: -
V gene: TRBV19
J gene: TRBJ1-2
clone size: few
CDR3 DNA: TGTGCCAGTAGTCTAGGGTACAGGAATGGCTACACCTTC
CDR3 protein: CASSLGYRNGYTF

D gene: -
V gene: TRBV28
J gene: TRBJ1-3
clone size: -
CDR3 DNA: TGTGCCAGCAGTTCAGTCTTTTACCTCTCTGGAAACACCATATATTTT
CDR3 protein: CASSSVFYLSGNTIYF

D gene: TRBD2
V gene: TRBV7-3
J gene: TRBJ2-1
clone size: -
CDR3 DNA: TGTGCCAGCAGCTTAACGGGGACTAGCGGGGGCCCCCCCTACAATGAGCAGTTCTTC
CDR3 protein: CASSLTGTSGGPPYNEQFF

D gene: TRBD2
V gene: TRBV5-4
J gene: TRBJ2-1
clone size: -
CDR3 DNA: TGTGCCAGCAGCTTGGGTCCAGCGGGAGGGCTACCTGAGCAGTTCTTC
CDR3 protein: CASSLGPAGGLPEQFF

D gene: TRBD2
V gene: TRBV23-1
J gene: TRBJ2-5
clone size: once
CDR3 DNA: TGCGCCAGCAGTCAAGGGACTAGGCAAGAGACCCAGTACTTC
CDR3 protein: CASSQGTRQETQYF

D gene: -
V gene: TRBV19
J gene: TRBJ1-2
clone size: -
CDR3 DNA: TGTGCCACCTATCGTCCGGGAAACTATGGCTACACCTTC
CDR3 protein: CATYRPGNYGYTF

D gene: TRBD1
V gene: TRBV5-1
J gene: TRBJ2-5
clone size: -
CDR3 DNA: TGCGCCAGCAGCGGCGGGACAGGGGTAAAGGGAGAGACCCAGTACTTC
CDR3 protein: CASSGGTGVKGETQYF

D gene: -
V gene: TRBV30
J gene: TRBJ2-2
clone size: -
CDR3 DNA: TGTGCCTGGGATTCAGCGGGCTACACCGGGGAGCTGTTTTTT
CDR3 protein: CAWDSAGYTGELFF

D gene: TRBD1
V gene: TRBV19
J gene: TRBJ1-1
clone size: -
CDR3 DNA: TGTGCCAGTAGTGTGGACAGGGCCACTGAAGCTTTCTTT
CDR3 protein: CASSVDRATEAFF